The 31 T cell receptor beta chains reported below all come from one sample, sequenced in a study of Ad26.COV2.S vaccination and SARS-CoV-2 variants (dated by TCRdb to about 2021). The library was built by means of the immunoSEQ multiplex PCR assay. Drawn from immuneACCESS, this table holds only the in-frame rearrangements with V and J called that TCRdb kept. Clones are partly lost; checked studies trace under half to an unresolved V gene and leave the rest unexplained. The sample table shows hundreds of thousands of clones, and 80% to 90% are seen once. Clones ranked in the top ten supply nearly 1.5% of the sample. The treatment or condition label, read with the paper, signifies: around 19 received Ad26.COV2.S at low or high dose, single or two shots; several received placebo; per-sample allocation not given. Repertoires of vaccine and placebo recipients were sequenced from samples taken on day 63 after the first injection.

The sample consisted of peripheral blood, taken in a trial of Ad26.COV2.S vaccine versus placebo. These receptor sequences come from a person aged 18-60 years who received the Ad26.COV2.S COVID-19 vaccine or a placebo.

This clone was counted a single time. The chain carries TRBV9 and TRBJ2-1, with D tentatively TRBD1 (5 bases). The germline CDR1 and CDR2 sequences are SGDLS and YYNGEE. The CDR3 is 15 residues long. Trimming stripped 0 bases from V and 7 bases from J, with 14 bases between. CDR3 nucleotides: TGTGCCAGCAGCGTAGAAGGCCTAGGACAAAATGAGCAGTTCTTC. Translated, it gives CASSVEGLGQNEQFF.

The chain links TRBV27 to TRBJ1-1; D uncertain. CDR1 is MNHEY, CDR2 SMNVEV, per germline (reference sequence). The V and J ends lost 2 bases and 8 bases respectively, with 9 bases between them. The CDR3 spans 12 residues. The CDR3 region is CASSLIGREAFF. The CDR3 coding sequence is TGTGCCAGCAGTTTAATTGGGCGCGAAGCTTTCTTT.

The DNA of the CDR3 is TGTGCCACCAGCGGCCAGGGACCCTACAATGAGCAGTTCTTC. Its protein product is CATSGQGPYNEQFF. V gene TRBV15 combines with J gene TRBJ2-1; D assignment may be TRBD1 or TRBD2 (5 bases each). CDR1 is LNHNV and CDR2 is YYDKDF in the germline V gene (reference sequence). Trimming removed 5 bases at V and 2 bases at J, with 10 bases between. This CDR3 has 14 amino acids.

V usage is TRBV6-6 and J usage is TRBJ2-3; 14 bases map to TRBD2. Germline values: CDR1 MNHNY, CDR2 SVGAGI (reference sequence). This CDR3 has 15 residues. With 6 bases clipped from V and 4 bases from J, the junction kept 3 bases outside the gene matches. CDR3 DNA sequence: TGTGCCAGCAGCCCGACTAGCGGGGGGGCAGATACGCAGTATTTT. It specifies CASSPTSGGADTQYF.

V usage is TRBV19 and J usage is TRBJ2-6; no reliable D call. Germline values: CDR1 LNHDA, CDR2 SQIVND (reference sequence). V was cut by 3 bases and J by 10 bases, with 7 bases left in between. The CDR3 is 12 residues long. The CDR3 DNA reads TGTGCCAGTAGTATCGGCCCAAACGTCCTGACTTTC. The encoded protein is CASSIGPNVLTF.

This clone was observed a few times. The chain couples TRBV6-4 to TRBJ1-1; 10 bases fit TRBD1. The junction had 8 bases not matched to a gene; V was cut back by 5 bases and J by 5 bases. CDR1 and CDR2 from the germline V gene are MRHNA and SNTAGT. The CDR3 totals 15 residues. CDR3 residues: CASSPGQGVGTEAFF. In nucleotides, the CDR3 is TGTGCCAGCAGTCCTGGACAGGGGGTTGGTACTGAAGCTTTCTTT.

This chain connects TRBV19 to TRBJ1-5, with no clear D. Germline assignment: CDR1 LNHDA and CDR2 SQIVND (reference sequence). V gave up 5 bases and J gave up 5 bases, with 7 bases separating them. The CDR3 is made up of 12 amino acids. As DNA, the CDR3 is TGTGCCAGTAGTCCCTCTTATCAGCCCCAGCATTTT. Translating gives CASSPSYQPQHF.

J is TRBJ1-3 and V is TRBV4-2, with D possibly being TRBD1 (5 bases). From germline, CDR1 is LGHNA and CDR2 YNFKEQ. V shed 6 bases and J shed 0 bases, with 15 bases lying between them. The CDR3 runs to 16 residues. CDR3 amino acids: CASRPGTSSSGNTIYF. CDR3 nucleotides: TGTGCCAGCAGGCCCGGGACTTCTTCCTCTGGAAACACCATATATTTT.

The chain uses TRBV6-6 and TRBJ2-2; TRBD2 matches 12 bases. V was clipped by 8 bases and J by 6 bases; unmatched bases: 4. This CDR3 has 14 residues. CDR1 and CDR2 (germline): MNHNY, SVGAGI (reference sequence). CDR3 sequence: CASRLAGVSGELFF. CDR3 bases: TGTGCCAGCCGACTAGCGGGGGTCTCCGGGGAGCTGTTTTTT.

J is TRBJ2-2 and V is TRBV30, with D tentatively TRBD2 (5 bases). Per the germline V gene, CDR1 is GTSNPN and CDR2 is SVGIG (reference sequence). The CDR3 has 13 residues. V lost 5 bases and J 3 bases, leaving 10 bases between the germline ends. The chain's CDR3 is CAWAGRDTGELFF. CDR3 bases: TGTGCCTGGGCGGGTCGGGACACCGGGGAGCTGTTTTTT. The variable domain in full, completed from reference TRBV30 and TRBJ2-2, reads SQTIHQWPATLVQPVGSPLSLECTVEGTSNPNLYWYRQAAGRGLQLLFYSVGIGQISSEVPQNLSASRPQDRQFILSSKKLLLSDSGFYLCAWAGRDTGELFFGEGSRLTVL.

The chain uses TRBV7-3 and TRBJ2-2, with D possibly being TRBD1 (5 bases). Germline CDR1 SGHTA, CDR2 FQGTGA. The CDR3 has 13 amino acids. Trimming took off 2 bases at V and 7 bases at J, with 8 bases between the two ends. This chain's CDR3 is CASSLQGYGELFF. The CDR3, as DNA: TGTGCCAGCAGCTTACAGGGTTACGGGGAGCTGTTTTTT.

As DNA, the CDR3 is TGTGCCAGCAGCTGGTGGGGGAATGACGGCACAGATACGCAGTATTTT. This encodes CASSWWGNDGTDTQYF. The gene calls are TRBV5-6 and TRBJ2-3, with D perhaps TRBD1 or TRBD2 (5 bases each). CDR1 is SGHDT and CDR2 is YYEEEE in the germline V gene. The CDR3 length is 16 residues. V was pared by 3 bases and J by 1 base, with 15 bases between.

The chain has TRBV12-3 or TRBV12-4 and TRBJ2-5; D remains unclear. V dropped 3 bases and J dropped 7 bases, with 12 bases sitting between them. This CDR3 has 13 residues. The CDR3, as DNA: TGTGCCAGCAGTTTTCAAGGGTACGGGACCCAGTACTTC. Protein product: CASSFQGYGTQYF.

This clone showed up just a few times. The genes are TRBV5-1 and TRBJ1-5; a weak D match, TRBD1 (5 bases). V lost 0 bases and J 3 bases, leaving 13 bases between the germline ends. Germline V gene lookup returns CDR1 SGHRS and CDR2 YFSETQ. The length of the CDR3 is 16 residues. In nucleotides, the CDR3 is TGCGCCAGCAGCTTGGGGGGACCGGTCCCCAATCAGCCCCAGCATTTT. This codes for CASSLGGPVPNQPQHF.

This chain joins TRBV5-1 and TRBJ1-2, with TRBD1 matching over 9 bases. V lost 3 bases and J lost 9; bases outside the gene matches: 9. In germline, CDR1 is SGHRS, CDR2 YFSETQ. The CDR3 has 14 amino acids. The CDR3 DNA follows: TGCGCCAGCAGCTCCGGGGACAGGGTATTTAGCTACACCTTC. Translated, it gives CASSSGDRVFSYTF. Complete variable domain (other parts from reference TRBV5-1 and TRBJ1-2): KAGVTQTPRYLIKTRGQQVTLSCSPISGHRSVSWYQQTPGQGLQFLFEYFSETQRNKGNFPGRFSGRQFSNSRSEMNVSTLELGDSALYLCASSSGDRVFSYTFGSGTRLTVV.

The rearrangement joins TRBV19 to TRBJ1-1, with a possible D match to TRBD1 (5 bases). The CDR3 runs to 15 residues. Trimming shortened V by 1 base and J by 4 bases, and 13 bases separated the two germline ends. Germline V lookup: CDR1 LNHDA, CDR2 SQIVND (reference sequence). CDR3 DNA: TGTGCCAGTAGTATAGGAACGGGTAGGGGCACTGAAGCTTTCTTT. Amino acid sequence: CASSIGTGRGTEAFF. Together with reference TRBV19 and TRBJ1-1, the CDR3 gives the full variable domain: DGGITQSPKYLFRKEGQNVTLSCEQNLNHDAMYWYRQDPGQGLRLIYYSQIVNDFQKGDIAEGYSVSREKKESFPLTVTSAQKNPTAFYLCASSIGTGRGTEAFFGQGTRLTVV.

This chain connects TRBV19 to TRBJ2-1, with TRBD2 as a possible D gene (5 bases). There are 14 residues in the CDR3. Trimming removed 4 bases at V and 9 bases at J, with 16 bases between. Germline CDR1 LNHDA, CDR2 SQIVND (reference sequence). The CDR3 loop is CASSKRAVEGEQFF. For the CDR3, the DNA is TGTGCCAGTAGTAAGAGGGCGGTAGAGGGTGAGCAGTTCTTC.

This chain links TRBV6-5 with TRBJ1-6; TRBD1 matches at 9 bases. Looked up from germline, CDR1 is MNHEY and CDR2 is SVGAGI. V lost 6 bases and J lost 9; bases outside the gene matches: 6. This CDR3 has 14 residues. The CDR3 DNA reads as TGTGCCAGCAGCCGGGACAGGGAGGCTTCACCCCTCCACTTT. Encoded protein: CASSRDREASPLHF.

In this sample, this clone turned up a few times. The CDR3 sequence: CASSQGQNVLNYGYTF. For the CDR3, the DNA is TGCGCCAGCAGCCAGGGACAGAATGTCCTTAACTATGGCTACACCTTC. The chain is built from TRBV4-3 and TRBJ1-2; TRBD1 agrees at 7 bases. The junction had 8 bases not matched to a gene; V was cut back by 3 bases and J by 1 base. The germline CDR1 and CDR2 sequences are LGHNA and YSLEER. This CDR3 is built from 16 residues.

CDR3 DNA: TGTGCCAGCGGTCCTAATGAGCAGTTCTTC. Translated: CASGPNEQFF. The genes are TRBV6-6 and TRBJ2-1; D is unresolved. The CDR3 length is 10 residues. The ends were cut back, 8 bases at V and 7 bases at J, with 6 bases in the middle. In germline, CDR1 is MNHNY, CDR2 SVGAGI (reference sequence).

This clone was detected only once. The gene calls are TRBV19 and TRBJ2-3; 8 bases agree with TRBD2. CDR3 size: 14 residues. Looked up from germline, CDR1 is LNHDA and CDR2 is SQIVND (reference sequence). The J segment lost 4 bases and the V segment lost 4 bases, leaving 4 bases of the junction unmatched. CDR3 sequence (DNA): TGTGCCAGTAGTAAGGGACTAGGCGCAGATACGCAGTATTTT. Its translation is CASSKGLGADTQYF.

The rearrangement uses TRBV10-3 and TRBJ2-1; D uncertain. CDR1 and CDR2 from the germline V gene are ENHRY and SYGVKD. The CDR3 has 12 residues. V gave up 10 bases and J gave up 3 bases, with 10 bases separating them. CDR3 sequence: CATQAVYNEQFF. Here the CDR3 DNA reads TGTGCCACCCAAGCTGTCTACAATGAGCAGTTCTTC.

This clone was counted a single time. The chain recombines TRBV14 with TRBJ1-2; 7 bases match TRBD1. The CDR3 has 13 amino acids. V shed 5 bases, J shed 4 bases, and the junction held 4 bases outside the gene matches. The germline gives CDR1 SGHDN, CDR2 FVKESK. The CDR3 loop reads CASSRGQIYGYTF. In DNA, the CDR3 is TGTGCCAGCAGCAGGGGACAGATCTATGGCTACACCTTC.

The rearrangement links TRBV18 to TRBJ2-2, with D possibly TRBD1 on 6 matching bases. The CDR3 spans 15 residues. Deletions cut 4 bases from V and 0 bases from J, with 9 bases between. Germline V gene lookup returns CDR1 KGHSH and CDR2 LQKENI. The CDR3 reads CASSQTGTNTGELFF. The CDR3 DNA follows: TGTGCCAGCTCACAGACAGGAACGAACACCGGGGAGCTGTTTTTT. The full variable domain, completed using reference TRBV18 and TRBJ2-2, is NAGVMQNPRHLVRRRGQEARLRCSPMKGHSHVYWYRQLPEEGLKFMVYLQKENIIDESGMPKERFSAEFPKEGPSILRIQQVVRGDSAAYFCASSQTGTNTGELFFGEGSRLTVL.

The chain couples TRBV19 to TRBJ1-1; 8 nucleotides line up with TRBD1. Germline CDR1 reads LNHDA; CDR2 reads SQIVND (reference sequence). After removal of 1 base from V and 4 bases from J, the junction contained 5 bases not matched to a gene. This CDR3 comprises 15 residues. CDR3 residues: CASSIVAGGGTEAFF. The DNA for the CDR3 is TGTGCCAGTAGTATAGTCGCAGGGGGCGGCACTGAAGCTTTCTTT. Drawing the rest from reference TRBV19 and TRBJ1-1, the complete variable domain is DGGITQSPKYLFRKEGQNVTLSCEQNLNHDAMYWYRQDPGQGLRLIYYSQIVNDFQKGDIAEGYSVSREKKESFPLTVTSAQKNPTAFYLCASSIVAGGGTEAFFGQGTRLTVV.

The chain links TRBV18 to TRBJ1-1, with D unresolved. The CDR3 extends over 15 amino acids. Germline CDR1 KGHSH, CDR2 LQKENI. Between the trimmed V and J ends, which lost 3 bases and 0 bases, there was a span of 11 bases. The CDR3: CASSPRTVLNTEAFF. The CDR3 DNA follows: TGTGCCAGCTCACCCCGGACGGTATTGAACACTGAAGCTTTCTTT.

This chain joins TRBV19 and TRBJ1-1, with D uncertain. V shed 3 bases and J shed 4 bases, with 18 bases lying between them. CDR3 length: 16 residues. Germline V gene sequence: CDR1 LNHDA, CDR2 SQIVND (reference sequence). The CDR3 loop reads CASSISGLHEGTEAFF. The CDR3 coding sequence is TGTGCCAGTAGTATCTCCGGGCTCCACGAGGGCACTGAAGCTTTCTTT.

Here the CDR3 DNA reads TGTGCCAGCAGCTCACAAAAAGGCGCTTACGTCTACGAGCAGTACTTC. It encodes CASSSQKGAYVYEQYF. The rearrangement joins TRBV3-1 (or the pseudogene TRBV3-2) to TRBJ2-7; D gene unclear. Germline V lookup: CDR1 LGHDT, CDR2 YNNKEL (reference sequence). This CDR3 has 16 amino acids. V lost 5 bases, J lost 3 bases, and 20 bases lay in between.

The chain combines TRBV30 with TRBJ2-3; 8 bases are a match to TRBD1. Trimming at V came to 0 bases and at J to 5 bases, leaving 7 bases not matched to a gene. CDR3 size: 15 residues. The germline gives CDR1 GTSNPN, CDR2 SVGIG (reference sequence). CDR3 sequence: CAWSVGTGPEDTQYF. CDR3 bases: TGTGCCTGGAGTGTAGGGACAGGCCCTGAAGATACGCAGTATTTT.

This clone was seen a single time. The V gene is TRBV6-2 or TRBV6-3, the J gene TRBJ2-7; D is perhaps TRBD1 (6 bases). There are 13 residues in the CDR3. Germline values: CDR1 MNHEY, CDR2 SVGEGT. The ends were cut back, 7 bases at V and 6 bases at J, with 16 bases in the middle. Here the CDR3 reads CASTPLVRGEQYF. The CDR3 bases are TGTGCCAGCACCCCGCTGGTCAGGGGCGAGCAGTACTTC.

This clone was found a few times. V and J are TRBV27 and TRBJ2-2, with 10 bases lining up with TRBD1. The germline CDR1 and CDR2 sequences are MNHEY and SMNVEV (reference sequence). Trimming cost V 4 bases and J 7 bases; bases outside gene matches: 12. The CDR3 totals 17 residues. The CDR3 DNA sequence: TGTGCCAGCAGTTCTGCGCCGGGACAGGGGAAAAACGGGGAGCTGTTTTTT. It is translated as CASSSAPGQGKNGELFF.